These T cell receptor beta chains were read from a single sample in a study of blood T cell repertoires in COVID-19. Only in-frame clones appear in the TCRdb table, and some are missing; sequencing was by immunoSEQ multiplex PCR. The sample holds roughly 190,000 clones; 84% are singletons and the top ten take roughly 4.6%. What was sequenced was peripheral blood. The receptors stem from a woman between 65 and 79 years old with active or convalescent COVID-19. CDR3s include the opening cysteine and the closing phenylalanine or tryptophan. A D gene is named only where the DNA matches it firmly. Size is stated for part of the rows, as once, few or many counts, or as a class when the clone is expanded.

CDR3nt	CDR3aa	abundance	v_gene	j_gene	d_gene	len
TGTGCCAGTAGTATAGCGCGCCGGGGACAACGTTACCTCTATGGCTACACCTTC	CASSIARRGQRYLYGYTF	NA	TRBV19	TRBJ1-2	NA	18
TGTGCCAGCAGGGGGAGCGGGAGCGGGGAGACCCAGTACTTC	CASRGSGSGETQYF	NA	TRBV6-6	TRBJ2-5	TRBD2	14
TGTGCCAGCTCCGGACAGGACGGATCCGAGCAGTACTTC	CASSGQDGSEQYF	NA	TRBV18	TRBJ2-7	TRBD1	13
TGTGCCAGCAGTTTTGGGGGCCCAACTAATGAAAAACTGTTTTTT	CASSFGGPTNEKLFF	NA	TRBV28	TRBJ1-4	NA	15
TGTGCCAGCAGTTCGCTGGGTGGCGGACTTAACACTGAAGCTTTCTTT	CASSSLGGGLNTEAFF	NA	TRBV7-8	TRBJ1-1	NA	16
TGTGCCAGCTCCCCTACCGGGGCCAACGTCCTGACTTTC	CASSPTGANVLTF	NA	TRBV18	TRBJ2-6	NA	13
TGCGCCAGCAGCTTAACAACAGGGGATGGCTACACCTTC	CASSLTTGDGYTF	NA	TRBV5-1	TRBJ1-2	TRBD1	13
TGCGCCAGCAGCTTGGCGGGACAGGGGCGATCACCCCTCCACTTT	CASSLAGQGRSPLHF	NA	TRBV5-1	TRBJ1-6	TRBD1	15
TGTGCCAGCAGCGGGTGGGCCTCCCAAGAGACCCAGTACTTC	CASSGWASQETQYF	NA	TRBV9	TRBJ2-5	NA	14
TGTGCCAGCAGCTTAATTAGCGGGGGTGGGCCAGGGGAGCTGTTTTTT	CASSLISGGGPGELFF	NA	TRBV7-3	TRBJ2-2	TRBD2	16
TGTGCCAGCAGTGACTCTCCTACAGGGGCGGGCGGCTACACCTTC	CASSDSPTGAGGYTF	few	TRBV25-1	TRBJ1-2	TRBD1	15
TGTGCCAGCACCCCCGGGGAGACCCAGTACTTC	CASTPGETQYF	NA	TRBV2	TRBJ2-5	NA	11
TGTGCCAGCAGTTACTCGAGTCTAGCGGGAGTAAATGAGCAGTTCTTC	CASSYSSLAGVNEQFF	once	TRBV6-5	TRBJ2-1	TRBD2	16
TGCGCCAGCAGCACCGGCGGGGGCATCACTGAAGCTTTCTTT	CASSTGGGITEAFF	NA	TRBV5-1	TRBJ1-1	NA	14
TGTGCCAGCCGCCCGACAGGCAACACCGGGGAGCTGTTTTTT	CASRPTGNTGELFF	NA	TRBV7-9	TRBJ2-2	NA	14
TGTGCCAGCTCACCGTCGGGAGCCGGGGAGCTGTTTTTT	CASSPSGAGELFF	once	TRBV18	TRBJ2-2	NA	13
TGTGCCAGCCCCTCGAACATAGGACTAGCGCGCACAGATACGCAGTATTTT	CASPSNIGLARTDTQYF	NA	TRBV5-8	TRBJ2-3	TRBD2	17
TGTGCCAGCAGCTTAAGGAAAGCAGCGACCTACGAGCAGTACTTC	CASSLRKAATYEQYF	NA	TRBV7-8	TRBJ2-7	NA	15
TGCGCCAGCAGCCCCCGTGGCCGACTAGCGGGAGTGGATACGCAGTATTTT	CASSPRGRLAGVDTQYF	NA	TRBV4-1	TRBJ2-3	TRBD2	17
TGCGCCAGCAGCTGGGGACTGGGACTGACCTACGAGCAGTACTTC	CASSWGLGLTYEQYF	NA	TRBV5-1	TRBJ2-7	NA	15
TGTGCCAGCAGTTCCACGAGGGCGAACACTGAAGCTTTCTTT	CASSSTRANTEAFF	NA	TRBV27	TRBJ1-1	NA	14
TGTGCCAGCAATGGAAAGTTCGACAGGGGGGACTACACCTTC	CASNGKFDRGDYTF	many	TRBV2	TRBJ1-2	TRBD1	14
TGTGCCAGCAGTTTTAGCGGGAGGGCCGGCACAGATACGCAGTATTTT	CASSFSGRAGTDTQYF	NA	TRBV27	TRBJ2-3	TRBD2	16
TGTGCCAGCAGTTTCAGCAGGTACGCGCTAAACTCCTACGAGCAGTACTTC	CASSFSRYALNSYEQYF	NA	TRBV27	TRBJ2-7	NA	17
TGTGCCAGCAGCCAAGTCAGGACAGGGGATGGGACCCAGTACTTC	CASSQVRTGDGTQYF	once	TRBV3-1/TRBV3-2	TRBJ2-5	TRBD1	15
TGTGCCAGCAGCTTGTTAGTCGTGGACAGGGTCACAGATACGCAGTATTTT	CASSLLVVDRVTDTQYF	NA	TRBV5-6	TRBJ2-3	TRBD1	17
TGCGCCAGCAGCAGGGACAGTTTATCAGGCTCTGGGGCCAACGTCCTGACTTTC	CASSRDSLSGSGANVLTF	NA	TRBV5-1	TRBJ2-6	TRBD1	18
TGTGCCAGCAGCCTTACTAGCGGGAGGACCCAGTACTTC	CASSLTSGRTQYF	NA	TRBV11-2	TRBJ2-5	TRBD2	13
TGTGCCAGCAGCCTCCGTTGGGGGGGGAACACTGAAGCTTTCTTT	CASSLRWGGNTEAFF	many	TRBV7-2	TRBJ1-1	NA	15
TGTGCCAGCAGCTTTAGCGGGAGGAGCTCCTACAATGAGCAGTTCTTC	CASSFSGRSSYNEQFF	NA	TRBV7-2	TRBJ2-1	TRBD2	16
TGTGCCAGCAGCTTTTCCCTAGCGGGTTACAATGAGCAGTTCTTC	CASSFSLAGYNEQFF	NA	TRBV7-2	TRBJ2-1	TRBD2	15
TGTGCCAGCAGTGGACAGGGCATCCTCGAGCAGTACTTC	CASSGQGILEQYF	NA	TRBV11-1	TRBJ2-7	TRBD1	13
TGTGCCAGTAGTATCCCAAGACAGGGAATCTACACCTTC	CASSIPRQGIYTF	NA	TRBV19	TRBJ1-2	TRBD1	13
TGTGCCAGCAGCTTAAGGGACAGGGGTGAGACCCAGTACTTC	CASSLRDRGETQYF	NA	TRBV7-8	TRBJ2-5	TRBD1	14
TGTGCCAGCAGCTTAGATGCCAGGACAGGGTCGGACTACAATGAGCAGTTCTTC	CASSLDARTGSDYNEQFF	NA	TRBV7-9	TRBJ2-1	TRBD1	18
TGTGCCAGCTCACCACGGACAGAATCCTACGAGCAGTACTTC	CASSPRTESYEQYF	NA	TRBV18	TRBJ2-7	NA	14
TGTGCCACCAGTCCGACTTCTAAGGATGAGCAGTTCTTC	CATSPTSKDEQFF	NA	TRBV15	TRBJ2-1	NA	13
TGTGCCAGCAGTTCCCTTCGACAGGGGAACAATCAGCCCCAGCATTTT	CASSSLRQGNNQPQHF	few	TRBV27	TRBJ1-5	TRBD1	16
TGTGCCAGCAGTTACTTGGGACTAGCGGACTCCTACGAGCAGTACTTC	CASSYLGLADSYEQYF	NA	TRBV6-6	TRBJ2-7	TRBD2	16
TGTGCCAGCAGCTTAGGTCGGGGTAAGACGAATGAGCAGTTCTTC	CASSLGRGKTNEQFF	NA	TRBV11-3	TRBJ2-1	NA	15
TGTGCCAGCAGCCCGAATTGGCCCTTAGAGCAGTTCTTC	CASSPNWPLEQFF	NA	TRBV11-2	TRBJ2-1	NA	13
TGTGCCAGCAGTTACTCCAGGGGAGGGAATCAGCCCCAGCATTTT	CASSYSRGGNQPQHF	NA	TRBV6-5	TRBJ1-5	NA	15
TGTGCCAGCAGCGTAGGGGGACAGGGCGGATACTATGGCTACACCTTC	CASSVGGQGGYYGYTF	NA	TRBV9	TRBJ1-2	TRBD1	16
TGTGCCAGCAGCGGTACTAGCGGCTCTAGCACAGATACGCAGTATTTT	CASSGTSGSSTDTQYF	NA	TRBV5-4	TRBJ2-3	TRBD2	16
TGTGCCAGCAGTCCGACAGGGGGCGGCTCCTACGAGCAGTACTTC	CASSPTGGGSYEQYF	NA	TRBV25-1	TRBJ2-7	TRBD1	15
TGTGCCAGCAGTCCGGGGGACAGGGGAACTGAAGCTTTCTTT	CASSPGDRGTEAFF	once	TRBV6-5	TRBJ1-1	TRBD1	14
TGTGCCAGCAGTCAGGGGCGTTCGGGGACCCAGTACTTC	CASSQGRSGTQYF	NA	TRBV28	TRBJ2-5	NA	13
TGTGCCAGCAGTCCCCGAACGGCAGATACGCAGTATTTT	CASSPRTADTQYF	NA	TRBV7-9	TRBJ2-3	NA	13
TGCGCCAGCAGCCAAGCCCGACAGGGGTTGAATTCACCCCTCCACTTT	CASSQARQGLNSPLHF	NA	TRBV4-1	TRBJ1-6	TRBD1	16
TGTGCCAGCAGCCAAGGCGTGGCCGGGGAGCTGTTTTTT	CASSQGVAGELFF	NA	TRBV3-1/TRBV3-2	TRBJ2-2	NA	13
TGTGCCAGCACCCAGACTAGCGGGAGAGGAGATACGCAGTATTTT	CASTQTSGRGDTQYF	NA	TRBV27	TRBJ2-3	TRBD2	15
TGTGCCAGCACTCTATTCTACACTGAAGCTTTCTTT	CASTLFYTEAFF	NA	TRBV6-5	TRBJ1-1	NA	12
TGTGCCAGCAGCTTGGACAGAAGCACAGATACGCAGTATTTT	CASSLDRSTDTQYF	NA	TRBV7-2	TRBJ2-3	NA	14
TGCGCCAGCAGCCCGAGCGGGACCGGTTACAATGAGCAGTTCTTC	CASSPSGTGYNEQFF	NA	TRBV5-1	TRBJ2-1	TRBD2	15
TGTGCCAGCAGTTCAGACAGCTCTGGGGCCAACGTCCTGACTTTC	CASSSDSSGANVLTF	NA	TRBV28	TRBJ2-6	NA	15